This T cell receptor (beta chain) was identified during a study of T cells after yellow fever vaccination. Using its own MiXCR run on the 5' RACE reads, TCRdb lists one record per CDR3 protein. The table shows some 350,000 distinct CDR3 sequences, with roughly 6.1% occurring only once. This clonotype was seen only a few times. The sequence was collected from a man aged 25-45 years who received the YFV17D yellow fever vaccine. Sample: PBMCs, taken 5 days after the yellow fever booster vaccination.

CDR3 amino acids: CASSSRPGDTGELFF. The CDR3 DNA is TGCGCCAGCAGCTCAAGGCCGGGAGACACCGGGGAGCTGTTTTTT. The chain has TRBV5-1 and TRBJ2-2; D is perhaps TRBD2 (6 bases). With 3 bases removed from V and 3 bases from J, the gap between germline ends came to 12 bases. Germline V lookup: CDR1 SGHRS, CDR2 YFSETQ. CDR3 length: 15 residues. Complete variable domain (other parts from reference TRBV5-1 and TRBJ2-2): KAGVTQTPRYLIKTRGQQVTLSCSPISGHRSVSWYQQTPGQGLQFLFEYFSETQRNKGNFPGRFSGRQFSNSRSEMNVSTLELGDSALYLCASSSRPGDTGELFFGEGSRLTVL.